This record looks at one TCR beta chain sequence and its context. The V gene's germline CDR1 is MNHNS and CDR2 SASEGT. The V gene end was trimmed by 0 bases and the J gene end by 7 bases; junction bases not matched to a gene: 8. The CDR3 runs 16 residues. This sample stems from a study of blood T cell repertoires in COVID-19. At the level of the study: From the United States, Italy and Spain came samples of acute and convalescent COVID-19. Nucleic acid was either cDNA or gDNA, and it came from T cells, B-cell-depleted T cells, or PBMCs.

Authors' processing steps: Nucleated cell counts were estimated from reference gene primer amplification. The protocol was immunoSEQ multiplex PCR, while the TCRdb copy is restricted to in-frame clones and leaves out a portion. V, J and clone size are taken as reported in that table, and D and trimming were inferred from the DNA itself. Of around 150,000 clones in the sample, about 86% were seen once. This TCR derives from an elderly woman with acute or convalescent COVID-19. What was sequenced was peripheral blood. The chain uses TRBV6-1 and TRBJ1-3, with TRBD1 matching over 8 bases. CDR3 loop: CASSEASGQARNTIYF. CDR3 bases: TGTGCCAGCAGTGAAGCCTCGGGACAGGCTCGGAACACCATATATTTT.